The entry that follows covers one T cell receptor (beta chain) sequence. Described time point: neoterminal ileum biopsy at postoperative endoscopy, about 6 months after surgery. The repertoire was sequenced with immunoSEQ multiplex PCR; TCRdb's copy has only in-frame clones and lacks some. The profile shows more than 10,000 clones, roughly 80% of them singletons. CDR3 length: 11 amino acids. Germline CDR1 is SQVTM and CDR2 is ANQGSEA. V was cut by 6 bases and J by 2 bases, with 8 bases left in between. The source of the sample is a study of T cell repertoires in ileal Crohn's disease. The receptor comes from an adult with Crohn's disease. Sequenced: ileal tissue. The chain joins TRBV29-1 to TRBJ2-7; weak D call: TRBD1 (5 bases). The CDR3: CSVLQAYEQYF. The CDR3 DNA is TGCAGCGTCTTACAGGCCTACGAGCAGTACTTC.